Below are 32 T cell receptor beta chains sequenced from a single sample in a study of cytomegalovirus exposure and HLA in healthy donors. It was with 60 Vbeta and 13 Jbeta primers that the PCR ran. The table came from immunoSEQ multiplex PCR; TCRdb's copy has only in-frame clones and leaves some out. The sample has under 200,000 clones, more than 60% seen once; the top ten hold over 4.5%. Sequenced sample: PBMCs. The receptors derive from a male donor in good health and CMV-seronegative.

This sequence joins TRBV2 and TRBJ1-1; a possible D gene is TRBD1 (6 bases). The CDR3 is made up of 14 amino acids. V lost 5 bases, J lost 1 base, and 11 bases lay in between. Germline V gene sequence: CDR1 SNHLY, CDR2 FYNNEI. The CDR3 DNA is TGTGCCAGCAGTTCACAGGGCGCGAACACTGAAGCTTTCTTT. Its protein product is CASSSQGANTEAFF.

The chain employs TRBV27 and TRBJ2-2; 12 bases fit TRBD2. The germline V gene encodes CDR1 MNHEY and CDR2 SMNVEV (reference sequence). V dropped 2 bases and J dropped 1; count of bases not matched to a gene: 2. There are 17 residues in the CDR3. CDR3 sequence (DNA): TGTGCCAGCAGTTTACTGACTAGCGGGAGGAACACCGGGGAGCTGTTTTTT. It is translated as CASSLLTSGRNTGELFF.

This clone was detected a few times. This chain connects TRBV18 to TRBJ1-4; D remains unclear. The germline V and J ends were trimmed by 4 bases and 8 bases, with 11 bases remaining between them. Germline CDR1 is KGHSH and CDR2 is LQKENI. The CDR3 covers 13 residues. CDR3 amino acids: CASSRGRYEKLFF. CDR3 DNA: TGTGCCAGCTCACGCGGTCGATACGAAAAACTGTTTTTT. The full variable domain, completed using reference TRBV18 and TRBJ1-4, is NAGVMQNPRHLVRRRGQEARLRCSPMKGHSHVYWYRQLPEEGLKFMVYLQKENIIDESGMPKERFSAEFPKEGPSILRIQQVVRGDSAAYFCASSRGRYEKLFFGSGTQLSVL.

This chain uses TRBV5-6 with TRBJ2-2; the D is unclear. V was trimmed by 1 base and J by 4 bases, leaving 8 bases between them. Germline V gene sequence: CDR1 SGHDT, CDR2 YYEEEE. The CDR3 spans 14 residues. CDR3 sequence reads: CASSLWLPTGELFF. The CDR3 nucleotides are TGTGCCAGCAGCTTGTGGCTGCCCACCGGGGAGCTGTTTTTT.

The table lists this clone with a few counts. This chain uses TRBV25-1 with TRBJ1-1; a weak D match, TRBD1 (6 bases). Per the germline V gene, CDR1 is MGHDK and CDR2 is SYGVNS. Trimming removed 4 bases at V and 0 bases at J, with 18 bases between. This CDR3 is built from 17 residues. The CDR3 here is CASSGSRGSEMNTEAFF. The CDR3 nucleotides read TGTGCCAGCAGTGGAAGCAGGGGCTCTGAAATGAACACTGAAGCTTTCTTT.

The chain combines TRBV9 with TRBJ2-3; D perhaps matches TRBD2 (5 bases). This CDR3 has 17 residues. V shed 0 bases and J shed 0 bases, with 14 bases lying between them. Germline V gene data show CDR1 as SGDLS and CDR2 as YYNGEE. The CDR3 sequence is CASSVGGGTASTDTQYF. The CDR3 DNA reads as TGTGCCAGCAGCGTAGGAGGAGGAACAGCTAGCACAGATACGCAGTATTTT.

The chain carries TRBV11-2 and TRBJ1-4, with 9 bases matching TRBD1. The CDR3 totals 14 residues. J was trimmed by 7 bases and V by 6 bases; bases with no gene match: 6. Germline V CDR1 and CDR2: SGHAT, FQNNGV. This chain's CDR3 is CASRDRGGSEKLFF. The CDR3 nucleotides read TGTGCCAGCAGGGACAGGGGAGGTAGTGAAAAACTGTTTTTT.

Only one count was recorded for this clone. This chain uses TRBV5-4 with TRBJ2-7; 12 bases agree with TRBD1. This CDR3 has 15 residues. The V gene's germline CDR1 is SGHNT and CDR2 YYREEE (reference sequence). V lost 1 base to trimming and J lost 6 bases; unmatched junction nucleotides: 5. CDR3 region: CASSLQGQGATEQYF. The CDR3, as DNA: TGTGCCAGCAGCTTGCAGGGACAGGGGGCTACCGAGCAGTACTTC.

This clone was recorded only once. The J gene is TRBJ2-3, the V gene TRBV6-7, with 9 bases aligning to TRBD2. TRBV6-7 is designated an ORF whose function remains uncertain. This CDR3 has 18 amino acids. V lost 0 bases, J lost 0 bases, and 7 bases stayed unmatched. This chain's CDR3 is CASSYSTRAGGSTDTQYF. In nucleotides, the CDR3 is TGTGCCAGCAGTTACTCGACTCGAGCGGGGGGCAGCACAGATACGCAGTATTTT.

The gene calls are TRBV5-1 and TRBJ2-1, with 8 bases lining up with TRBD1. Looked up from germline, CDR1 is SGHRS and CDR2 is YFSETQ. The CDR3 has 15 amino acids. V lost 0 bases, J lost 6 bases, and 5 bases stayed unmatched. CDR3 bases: TGCGCCAGCAGCTTGGTACCCACAGGGGGCAATGAGCAGTTCTTC. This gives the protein CASSLVPTGGNEQFF.

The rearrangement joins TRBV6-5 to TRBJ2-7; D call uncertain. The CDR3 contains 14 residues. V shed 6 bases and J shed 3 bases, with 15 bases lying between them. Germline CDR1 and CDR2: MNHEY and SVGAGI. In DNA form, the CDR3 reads TGTGCCAGCAGCTACAGCACCGAGGACTACGAGCAGTACTTC. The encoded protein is CASSYSTEDYEQYF.

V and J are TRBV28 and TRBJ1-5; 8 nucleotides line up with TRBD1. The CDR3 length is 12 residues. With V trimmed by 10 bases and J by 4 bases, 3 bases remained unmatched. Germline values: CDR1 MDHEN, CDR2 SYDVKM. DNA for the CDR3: TGTGCCATACAGGGGGAAAATCAGCCCCAGCATTTT. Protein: CAIQGENQPQHF.

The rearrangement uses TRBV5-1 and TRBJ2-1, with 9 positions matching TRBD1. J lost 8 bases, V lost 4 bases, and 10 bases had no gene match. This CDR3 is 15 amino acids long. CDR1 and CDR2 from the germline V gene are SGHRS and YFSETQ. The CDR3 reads CASSAGTGPSDEQFF. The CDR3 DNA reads TGCGCCAGCAGCGCCGGGACAGGGCCTAGCGATGAGCAGTTCTTC.

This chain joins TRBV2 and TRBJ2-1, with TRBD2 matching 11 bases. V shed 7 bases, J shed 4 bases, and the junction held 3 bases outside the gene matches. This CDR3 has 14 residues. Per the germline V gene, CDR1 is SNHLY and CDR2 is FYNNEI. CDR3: CASMGTSGYNEQFF. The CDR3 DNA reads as TGTGCCAGCATGGGGACTAGCGGTTACAATGAGCAGTTCTTC.

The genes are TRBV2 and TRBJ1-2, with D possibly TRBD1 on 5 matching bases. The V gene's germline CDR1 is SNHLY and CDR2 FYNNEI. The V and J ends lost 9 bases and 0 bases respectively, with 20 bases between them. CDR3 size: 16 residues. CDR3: CASSETVPAANYGYTF. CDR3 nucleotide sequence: TGTGCCAGTTCCGAGACAGTACCCGCTGCTAACTATGGCTACACCTTC.

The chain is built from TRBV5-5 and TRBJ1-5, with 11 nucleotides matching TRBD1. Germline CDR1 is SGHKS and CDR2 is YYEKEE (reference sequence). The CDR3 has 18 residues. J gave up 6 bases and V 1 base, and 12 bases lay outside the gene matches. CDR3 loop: CASSLFGDRGRRSQPQHF. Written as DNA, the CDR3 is TGTGCCAGCAGCTTGTTTGGGGACAGGGGGAGACGAAGTCAGCCCCAGCATTTT.

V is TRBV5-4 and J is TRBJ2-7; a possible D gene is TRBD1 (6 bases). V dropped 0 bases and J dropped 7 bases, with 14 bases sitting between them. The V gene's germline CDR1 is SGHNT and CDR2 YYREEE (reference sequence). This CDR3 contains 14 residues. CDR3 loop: CASSLGQGQGEQYF. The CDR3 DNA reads TGTGCCAGCAGCTTGGGCCAGGGTCAGGGGGAGCAGTACTTC.

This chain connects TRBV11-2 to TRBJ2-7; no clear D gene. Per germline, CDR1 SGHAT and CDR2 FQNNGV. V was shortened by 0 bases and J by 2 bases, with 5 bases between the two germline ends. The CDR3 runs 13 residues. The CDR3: CASSLDPAYEQYF. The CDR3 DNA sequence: TGTGCCAGCAGCTTAGACCCGGCCTACGAGCAGTACTTC.

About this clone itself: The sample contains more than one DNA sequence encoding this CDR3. CDR3 sequence reads: CASSSDRNNEQFF. The CDR3 region has the DNA TGCGCCAGCAGCTCGGACAGAAACAATGAGCAGTTCTTC. The genes are TRBV5-1 and TRBJ2-1, with TRBD1 as a possible D gene (6 bases). The V end was cut by 3 bases, the J end by 5 bases, with 9 bases between. Germline V gene data show CDR1 as SGHRS and CDR2 as YFSETQ. This CDR3 has 13 amino acids.

DNA for the CDR3: TGTGCCAGTAGTATATATTCGGTCTCTGAAGCTTTCTTT. This codes for CASSIYSVSEAFF. The V call is TRBV19, the J call TRBJ1-1; no clear D. This CDR3 region has 13 residues. Germline V gene sequence: CDR1 LNHDA, CDR2 SQIVND (reference sequence). The V end was cut by 2 bases, the J end by 6 bases, with 10 bases between.

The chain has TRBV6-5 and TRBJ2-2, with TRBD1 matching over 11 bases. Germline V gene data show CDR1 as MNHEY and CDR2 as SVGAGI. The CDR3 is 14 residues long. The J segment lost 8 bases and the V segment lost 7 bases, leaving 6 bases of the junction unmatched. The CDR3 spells CASMYGTGGGELFF. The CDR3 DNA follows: TGTGCCAGCATGTACGGGACAGGGGGAGGGGAGCTGTTTTTT.

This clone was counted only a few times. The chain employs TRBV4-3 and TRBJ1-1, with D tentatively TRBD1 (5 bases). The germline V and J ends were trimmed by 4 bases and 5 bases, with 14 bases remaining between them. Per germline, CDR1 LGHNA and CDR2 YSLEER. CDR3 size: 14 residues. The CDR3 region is CASSPVFRVTEAFF. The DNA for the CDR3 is TGCGCCAGCAGCCCTGTCTTCAGGGTTACTGAAGCTTTCTTT.

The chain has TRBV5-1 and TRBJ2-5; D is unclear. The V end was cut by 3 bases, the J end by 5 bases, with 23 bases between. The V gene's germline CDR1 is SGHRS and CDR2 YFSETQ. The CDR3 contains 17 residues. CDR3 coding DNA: TGCGCCAGCAGCTCCCGCCCGCACGCGCCGGTGTTGGAGACCCAGTACTTC. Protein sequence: CASSSRPHAPVLETQYF.

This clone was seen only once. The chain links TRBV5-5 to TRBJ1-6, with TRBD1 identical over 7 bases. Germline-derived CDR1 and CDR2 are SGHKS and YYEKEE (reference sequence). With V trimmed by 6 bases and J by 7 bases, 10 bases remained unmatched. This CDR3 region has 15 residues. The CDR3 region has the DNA TGTGCCAGCATACTCCGGGACAGCATGAATTCACCCCTCCACTTT. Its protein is CASILRDSMNSPLHF.

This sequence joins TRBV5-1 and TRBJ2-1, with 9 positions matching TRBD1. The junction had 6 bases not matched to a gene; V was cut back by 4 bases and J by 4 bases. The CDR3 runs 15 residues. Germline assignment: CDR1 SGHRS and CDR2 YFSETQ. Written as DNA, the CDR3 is TGCGCCAGCAGCCAACAGGGGGCGGGTTACAATGAGCAGTTCTTC. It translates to CASSQQGAGYNEQFF.

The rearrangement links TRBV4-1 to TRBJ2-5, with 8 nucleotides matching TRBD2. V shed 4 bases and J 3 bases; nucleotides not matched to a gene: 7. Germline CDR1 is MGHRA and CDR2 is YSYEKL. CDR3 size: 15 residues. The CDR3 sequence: CASSPLGAGEETQYF. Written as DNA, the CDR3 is TGCGCCAGCAGCCCCCTGGGAGCGGGAGAAGAGACCCAGTACTTC.

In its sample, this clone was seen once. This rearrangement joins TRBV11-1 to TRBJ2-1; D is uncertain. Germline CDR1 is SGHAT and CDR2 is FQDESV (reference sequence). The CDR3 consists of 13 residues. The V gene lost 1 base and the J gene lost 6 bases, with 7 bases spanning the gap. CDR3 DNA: TGTGCCAGCAGCTTAGGGAGTCCCAATGAGCAGTTCTTC. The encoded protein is CASSLGSPNEQFF. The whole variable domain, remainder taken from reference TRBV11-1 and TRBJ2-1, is EAEVAQSPRYKITEKSQAVAFWCDPISGHATLYWYRQILGQGPELLVQFQDESVVDDSQLPKDRFSAERLKGVDSTLKIQPAELGDSAMYLCASSLGSPNEQFFGPGTRLTVL.

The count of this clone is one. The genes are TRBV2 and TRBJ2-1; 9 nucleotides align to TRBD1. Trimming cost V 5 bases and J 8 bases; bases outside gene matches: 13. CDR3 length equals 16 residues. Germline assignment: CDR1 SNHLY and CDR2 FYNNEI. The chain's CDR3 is CASSPTGTGPGDEQFF. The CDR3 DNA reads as TGTGCCAGCAGTCCTACCGGGACAGGGCCTGGGGATGAGCAGTTCTTC.

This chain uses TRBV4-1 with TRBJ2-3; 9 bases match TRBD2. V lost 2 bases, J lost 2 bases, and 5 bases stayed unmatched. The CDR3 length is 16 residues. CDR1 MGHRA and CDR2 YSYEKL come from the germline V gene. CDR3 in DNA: TGCGCCAGCAGCCAACCGGGACTAGCTTCCACAGATACGCAGTATTTT. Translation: CASSQPGLASTDTQYF.

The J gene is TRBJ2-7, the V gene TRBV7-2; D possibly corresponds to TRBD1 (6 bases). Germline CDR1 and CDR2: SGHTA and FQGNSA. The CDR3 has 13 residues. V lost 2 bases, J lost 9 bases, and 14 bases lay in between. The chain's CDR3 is CASSLNSGEGQYF. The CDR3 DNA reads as TGTGCCAGCAGCTTAAACTCAGGGGAAGGGCAGTACTTC.

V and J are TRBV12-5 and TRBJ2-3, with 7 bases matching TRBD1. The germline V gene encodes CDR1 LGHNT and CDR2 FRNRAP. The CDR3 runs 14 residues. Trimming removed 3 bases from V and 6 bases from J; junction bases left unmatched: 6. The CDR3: CASGFDRDTDTQYF. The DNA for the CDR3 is TGTGCTAGTGGTTTCGACAGGGACACGGATACGCAGTATTTT.

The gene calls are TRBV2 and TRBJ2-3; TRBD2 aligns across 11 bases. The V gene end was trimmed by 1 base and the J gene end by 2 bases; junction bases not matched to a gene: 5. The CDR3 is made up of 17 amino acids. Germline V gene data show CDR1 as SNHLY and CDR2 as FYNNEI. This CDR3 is CASSEGGLADHTDTQYF. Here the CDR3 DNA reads TGTGCCAGCAGTGAAGGGGGACTAGCGGATCACACAGATACGCAGTATTTT.